Shown below are 26 T cell receptor beta chains from a single sample sequenced in a study of neoadjuvant nivolumab and ipilimumab in lung cancer. Generated by immunoSEQ multiplex PCR, the TCRdb table keeps only in-frame clones and is missing some. The table shows 7,000 to 9,000 clones, with about 85% occurring only once. The sequencing here drew on tumor tissue, taken after neoadjuvant nivolumab, alone or with ipilimumab, at or shortly before surgery. These TCRs come from an adult with non-small cell lung cancer.

The chain joins TRBV7-9 to TRBJ2-7, with D hard to call. The V end was cut by 1 base, the J end by 2 bases, with 9 bases between. Germline V lookup: CDR1 SEHNR, CDR2 FQNEAQ (reference sequence). The CDR3 loop spans 14 amino acids. The CDR3, as DNA: TGTGCCAGCAGCTTAGAACGGTTTACCTACGAGCAGTACTTC. It yields the protein CASSLERFTYEQYF.

This chain connects TRBV28 to TRBJ1-6; 7 bases are a match to TRBD1. The germline CDR1 and CDR2 sequences are MDHEN and SYDVKM. This CDR3 comprises 16 residues. V lost 5 bases to trimming and J lost 9 bases; unmatched junction nucleotides: 13. This CDR3 reads CASSPRQGGFRSPLHF. Here the CDR3 DNA reads TGTGCCAGCAGTCCGCGACAGGGTGGGTTCCGTTCACCCCTCCACTTT. Based on the CDR3 plus reference TRBV28 and TRBJ1-6, the full variable domain is DVKVTQSSRYLVKRTGEKVFLECVQDMDHENMFWYRQDPGLGLRLIYFSYDVKMKEKGDIPEGYSVSREKKERFSLILESASTNQTSMYLCASSPRQGGFRSPLHFGNGTRLTVT.

This sequence joins TRBV5-4 and TRBJ2-6, with D hard to call. Trimming took 7 bases from V and 1 from J, leaving 6 bases between them. The CDR3 totals 13 residues. CDR1 is SGHNT, CDR2 YYREEE, per germline (reference sequence). The DNA of the CDR3 is TGTGCCAGCGGCCGATCTGGGGCCAACGTCCTGACTTTC. Protein: CASGRSGANVLTF.

This chain links TRBV6-5 with TRBJ1-2; D is uncertain. CDR3 length: 12 amino acids. Germline V gene sequence: CDR1 MNHEY, CDR2 SVGAGI. V was trimmed by 2 bases and J by 7 bases, leaving 8 bases between them. Written as DNA, the CDR3 is TGTGCCAGCAGTTACCTGGGCTCTGGCTACACCTTC. Its protein is CASSYLGSGYTF.

Regarding this clone: Within the sample, other DNA sequences also encode this same CDR3. The V and J genes are TRBV5-1 and TRBJ1-1; D unclear. Trimming shortened V by 0 bases and J by 2 bases, and 5 bases separated the two germline ends. Looked up from germline, CDR1 is SGHRS and CDR2 is YFSETQ. CDR3 size: 13 residues. The CDR3 sequence: CASSLAGNTEAFF. The CDR3 coding sequence is TGCGCCAGCAGCTTGGCCGGCAACACTGAAGCTTTCTTT.

This chain uses TRBV28 with TRBJ2-1; D gene unclear. CDR1 MDHEN and CDR2 SYDVKM come from the germline V gene. The CDR3 covers 13 residues. V was shortened by 5 bases and J by 12 bases, with 17 bases between the two germline ends. This chain's CDR3 is CASSLQGRVAQFF. In nucleotides, the CDR3 is TGTGCCAGCAGTCTTCAAGGACGCGTAGCGCAGTTCTTC.

J is TRBJ2-1 and V is TRBV18; 8 bases are shared with TRBD1. V was pared by 3 bases and J by 3 bases, with 4 bases of the junction left unmatched. The CDR3 has 15 residues. Germline CDR1 is KGHSH and CDR2 is LQKENI. In nucleotides, the CDR3 is TGTGCCAGCTCACCCCCCAGGGGGCGCTACAATGAGCAGTTCTTC. This sequence encodes CASSPPRGRYNEQFF.

The rearrangement joins TRBV11-2 to TRBJ2-7, with a tentative D call TRBD1 (5 bases). The germline gives CDR1 SGHAT, CDR2 FQNNGV. Deletions cut 3 bases from V and 2 bases from J, with 11 bases between. The CDR3 consists of 14 residues. In nucleotides, the CDR3 is TGTGCCAGCAGCTTCCTAACAGGACCCTACGAGCAGTACTTC. This translates into CASSFLTGPYEQYF. Full variable domain (rest looked up from reference TRBV11-2 and TRBJ2-7): EAGVAQSPRYKIIEKRQSVAFWCNPISGHATLYWYQQILGQGPKLLIQFQNNGVVDDSQLPKDRFSAERLKGVDSTLKIQPAKLEDSAVYLCASSFLTGPYEQYFGPGTRLTVT.

The CDR3 is CASQQTSYEQYF. The CDR3 coding sequence is TGTGCCAGCCAGCAGACCTCCTACGAGCAGTACTTC. The V gene is TRBV2, the J gene TRBJ2-7; no firm D call. CDR1 and CDR2 from the germline V gene are SNHLY and FYNNEI. CDR3 size: 12 residues. The V end lost 8 bases, the J end lost 0 bases, and 8 bases lay between the germline ends.

This clone was observed once. V gene TRBV7-8 combines with J gene TRBJ1-5; no clear D gene. V was pared by 3 bases and J by 9 bases, with 12 bases between. CDR1 and CDR2 (germline): SGHVS, FQNEAQ. The CDR3 totals 13 residues. In nucleotides, the CDR3 is TGTGCCAGCAGCTTCGGGGAGTTTTGGCCCCAGCATTTT. Translated: CASSFGEFWPQHF.

The rearrangement uses TRBV5-6 and TRBJ2-4, with D unclear. The germline CDR1 and CDR2 sequences are SGHDT and YYEEEE. Trimming took 5 bases from V and 5 from J, leaving 17 bases between them. The CDR3 is made up of 15 amino acids. This chain's CDR3 is CASSSNPGGQNIQYF. The CDR3 DNA is TGTGCCAGCAGTAGTAACCCGGGCGGCCAAAACATTCAGTACTTC.

V is TRBV20-1 and J is TRBJ1-1; D call uncertain. V lost 5 bases, J lost 1 base, and 5 bases lay in between. This CDR3 is 11 amino acids long. Looked up from germline, CDR1 is DFQATT and CDR2 is SNEGSKA (reference sequence). This CDR3 is CSAFSNTEAFF. CDR3 nucleotide sequence: TGCAGTGCTTTTTCGAACACTGAAGCTTTCTTT.

J is TRBJ1-6 and V is TRBV19, with D possibly being TRBD1 (5 bases). The CDR3 totals 13 residues. Germline V lookup: CDR1 LNHDA, CDR2 SQIVND (reference sequence). V lost 7 bases, J lost 8 bases, and 12 bases lay in between. Here the CDR3 DNA reads TGTGCCAGTAAGACAGTAGGTCATTCACCCCTCCACTTT. It encodes CASKTVGHSPLHF.

The sample holds a few counts of this clone. J is TRBJ1-2 and V is TRBV6-1; a possible D gene is TRBD1 (6 bases). This CDR3 has 14 residues. Deletions cut 6 bases from V and 2 bases from J, with 13 bases between. CDR1 and CDR2 from the germline V gene are MNHNS and SASEGT. CDR3 region: CASRIRTANYGYTF. The CDR3 DNA follows: TGTGCCAGCAGGATTCGGACAGCGAACTATGGCTACACCTTC.

Concerning this clone itself: Compared with germline, one end of the junction differs, possibly owing to a read error. This chain uses TRBV4-1 with TRBJ1-5; D is possibly TRBD1 (6 bases). Germline V gene sequence: CDR1 MGHRA, CDR2 YSYEKL. This CDR3 is 18 amino acids long. The CDR3, as DNA: TGCGCCAGCAGCCAAGAACCAACGAACAGGGAGTTTTATCATCCCCAGCATTTT. It specifies CASSQEPTNREFYHPQHF.

The rearrangement uses TRBV11-3 and TRBJ2-3; D may be TRBD1 (5 bases). The CDR3 has 13 residues. V gave up 1 base and J gave up 4 bases, with 6 bases separating them. Germline CDR1 is SGHNT and CDR2 is YENEEA. DNA for the CDR3: TGTGCCAGCAGCTTAGGGGGCCCAGATACGCAGTATTTT. Its protein is CASSLGGPDTQYF. The variable domain in full, completed from reference TRBV11-3 and TRBJ2-3, reads EAGVVQSPRYKIIEKKQPVAFWCNPISGHNTLYWYLQNLGQGPELLIRYENEEAVDDSQLPKDRFSAERLKGVDSTLKIQPAELGDSAVYLCASSLGGPDTQYFGPGTRLTVL.

V gene TRBV30 combines with J gene TRBJ2-1; D is perhaps TRBD2 (7 bases). Germline lookup yields CDR1 GTSNPN and CDR2 SVGIG (reference sequence). The germline V and J ends were trimmed by 3 bases and 7 bases, with 13 bases remaining between them. This CDR3 region has 13 residues. CDR3 bases: TGTGCCTGGAGCGCCGGGGGGCATAATGAGCAGTTCTTC. Translated: CAWSAGGHNEQFF.

The V and J genes are TRBV7-2 and TRBJ2-5, with 8 bases aligning to TRBD2. This CDR3 has 19 residues. Germline CDR1 is SGHTA and CDR2 is FQGNSA. V gave up 1 base and J gave up 2 bases; unmatched junction bases: 15. CDR3 sequence: CASSLVILAEFGLQETQYF. CDR3 DNA sequence: TGTGCCAGCAGCTTAGTTATACTAGCGGAATTCGGCCTGCAAGAGACCCAGTACTTC. Variable domain in full (rest from reference TRBV7-2 and TRBJ2-5): GAGVSQSPSNKVTEKGKDVELRCDPISGHTALYWYRQSLGQGLEFLIYFQGNSAPDKSGLPSDRFSAERTGGSVSTLTIQRTQQEDSAVYLCASSLVILAEFGLQETQYFGPGTRLLVL.

The gene calls are TRBV30 and TRBJ2-7, with 7 bases identical to TRBD1. Germline values: CDR1 GTSNPN, CDR2 SVGIG (reference sequence). CDR3 length: 13 residues. V was pared by 4 bases and J by 2 bases, with 5 bases of the junction left unmatched. CDR3 sequence: CAWNRGSTYEQYF. The DNA of the CDR3 is TGTGCCTGGAACAGGGGTTCCACCTACGAGCAGTACTTC.

The V call is TRBV5-6, the J call TRBJ1-1; 7 bases match TRBD1. Germline CDR1 and CDR2: SGHDT and YYEEEE. V lost 4 bases, J lost 7 bases, and 7 bases stayed unmatched. The CDR3 has 13 amino acids. The CDR3 loop is CASSVGQSREAFF. The CDR3 DNA reads TGTGCCAGCAGCGTGGGACAGAGCCGTGAAGCTTTCTTT.

The gene calls are TRBV10-2 and TRBJ1-5, with D possibly being TRBD1 (6 bases). Germline CDR1 and CDR2: WSHSY and SAAADI. The CDR3 loop spans 15 amino acids. The V gene lost 3 bases and the J gene lost 1 base, with 10 bases spanning the gap. The DNA of the CDR3 is TGCGCCAGCAGTGAACAAGACAGGAGCAATCAGCCCCAGCATTTT. This sequence encodes CASSEQDRSNQPQHF.

This sequence joins TRBV28 and TRBJ1-2; TRBD1 matches 9 bases. This CDR3 comprises 14 residues. CDR1 MDHEN and CDR2 SYDVKM come from the germline V gene. Trimming removed 6 bases from V and 7 bases from J; junction bases left unmatched: 9. In DNA form, the CDR3 reads TGTGCCAGCAGAACACCGGGACAGGGAGCTGGCTACACCTTC. Translation: CASRTPGQGAGYTF.

This clone was detected only a few times. This rearrangement joins TRBV19 to TRBJ1-5; 11 nucleotides match TRBD1. V was pared by 4 bases and J by 4 bases, with 9 bases of the junction left unmatched. The CDR3 is 17 amino acids. CDR1 and CDR2 from the germline V gene are LNHDA and SQIVND (reference sequence). The CDR3 sequence is CASSTRTGGLSNQPQHF. The CDR3 nucleotides are TGTGCCAGTAGTACCCGGACAGGGGGCCTCTCAAATCAGCCCCAGCATTTT.

The CDR3 DNA reads TGTGCCAGTAGTATAGAGGACGGCGTTAATTCACCCCTCCACTTT. Its translation is CASSIEDGVNSPLHF. The J gene is TRBJ1-6, the V gene TRBV19; no firm D call. Germline CDR1 is LNHDA and CDR2 is SQIVND (reference sequence). V was pared by 0 bases and J by 6 bases, with 9 bases between. This CDR3 comprises 15 residues. The whole variable domain, remainder taken from reference TRBV19 and TRBJ1-6, is DGGITQSPKYLFRKEGQNVTLSCEQNLNHDAMYWYRQDPGQGLRLIYYSQIVNDFQKGDIAEGYSVSREKKESFPLTVTSAQKNPTAFYLCASSIEDGVNSPLHFGNGTRLTVT.

The chain uses TRBV7-9 and TRBJ1-6; D is uncertain. Trimming cost V 5 bases and J 8 bases, with 7 bases left between them. Germline V gene data show CDR1 as SEHNR and CDR2 as FQNEAQ (reference sequence). The CDR3 is 12 amino acids. CDR3 residues: CASSLPYSPLHF. In DNA, the CDR3 is TGTGCCAGCAGCCTGCCTTATTCACCCCTCCACTTT. Together with reference TRBV7-9 and TRBJ1-6, the CDR3 gives the full variable domain: DTGVSQNPRHKITKRGQNVTFRCDPISEHNRLYWYRQTLGQGPEFLTYFQNEAQLEKSRLLSDRFSAERPKGSFSTLEIQRTEQGDSAMYLCASSLPYSPLHFGNGTRLTVT.

The J gene is TRBJ2-5, the V gene TRBV7-9; 11 bases are a match to TRBD1. Germline assignment: CDR1 SEHNR and CDR2 FQNEAQ (reference sequence). The CDR3 runs 14 residues. With 4 bases clipped from V and 7 bases from J, the junction kept 5 bases outside the gene matches. CDR3 amino acids: CASSYGDRGATQYF. Written as DNA, the CDR3 is TGTGCCAGCAGCTACGGGGACAGGGGGGCGACCCAGTACTTC.